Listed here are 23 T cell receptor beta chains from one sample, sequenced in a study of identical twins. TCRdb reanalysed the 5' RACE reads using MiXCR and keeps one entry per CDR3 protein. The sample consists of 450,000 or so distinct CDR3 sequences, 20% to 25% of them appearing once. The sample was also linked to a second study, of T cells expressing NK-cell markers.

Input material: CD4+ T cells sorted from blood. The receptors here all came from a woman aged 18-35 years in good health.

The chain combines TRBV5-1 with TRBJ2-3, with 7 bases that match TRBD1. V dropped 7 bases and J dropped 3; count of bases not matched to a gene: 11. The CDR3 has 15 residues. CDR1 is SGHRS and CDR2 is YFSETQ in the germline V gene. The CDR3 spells CASFQPGQTTDTQYF. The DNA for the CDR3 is TGCGCCAGCTTCCAACCGGGACAGACAACAGATACGCAGTATTTT. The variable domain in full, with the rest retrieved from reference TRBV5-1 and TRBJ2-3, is KAGVTQTPRYLIKTRGQQVTLSCSPISGHRSVSWYQQTPGQGLQFLFEYFSETQRNKGNFPGRFSGRQFSNSRSEMNVSTLELGDSALYLCASFQPGQTTDTQYFGPGTRLTVL.

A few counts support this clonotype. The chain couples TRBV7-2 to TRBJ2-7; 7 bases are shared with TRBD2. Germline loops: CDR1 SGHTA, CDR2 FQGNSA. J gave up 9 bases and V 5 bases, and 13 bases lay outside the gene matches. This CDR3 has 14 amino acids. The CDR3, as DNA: TGTGCCAGCAGCCCCCCCCCGGCGGGAGATAGGCAGTACTTC. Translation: CASSPPPAGDRQYF.

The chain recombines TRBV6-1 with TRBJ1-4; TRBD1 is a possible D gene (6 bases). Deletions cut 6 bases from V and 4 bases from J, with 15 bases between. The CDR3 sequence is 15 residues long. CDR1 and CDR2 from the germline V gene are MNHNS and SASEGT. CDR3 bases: TGTGCCAGCAGCCCAAATACAGGGATTAATGAAAAACTGTTTTTT. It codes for CASSPNTGINEKLFF.

The CDR3 DNA reads as TGTGCCAGCAGCCACGTTGTGGGGTCTCGAATTACAGATACGCAGTATTTT. Translated, it gives CASSHVVGSRITDTQYF. This chain uses TRBV3-1 with TRBJ2-3; D gene uncertain. The CDR3 loop spans 17 amino acids. With 3 bases removed from V and 3 bases from J, the gap between germline ends came to 19 bases. The germline V gene has CDR1 LGHDT and CDR2 YNNKEL (reference sequence).

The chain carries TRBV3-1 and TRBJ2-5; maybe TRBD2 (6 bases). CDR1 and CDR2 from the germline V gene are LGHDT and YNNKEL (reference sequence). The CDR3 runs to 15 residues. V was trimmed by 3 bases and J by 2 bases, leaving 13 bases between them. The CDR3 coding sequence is TGTGCCAGCAGCCACCGGGGGACTTTTCAAGAGACCCAGTACTTC. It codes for CASSHRGTFQETQYF.

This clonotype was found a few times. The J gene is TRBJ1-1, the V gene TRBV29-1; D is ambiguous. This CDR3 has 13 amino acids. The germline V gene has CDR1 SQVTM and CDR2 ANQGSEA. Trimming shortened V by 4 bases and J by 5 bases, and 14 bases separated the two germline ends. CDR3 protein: CSVGPGANTEAFF. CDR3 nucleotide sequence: TGCAGCGTTGGGCCCGGCGCGAATACTGAAGCTTTCTTT. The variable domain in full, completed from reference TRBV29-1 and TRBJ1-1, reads SAVISQKPSRDICQRGTSLTIQCQVDSQVTMMFWYRQQPGQSLTLIATANQGSEATYESGFVIDKFPISRPNLTFSTLTVSNMSPEDSSIYLCSVGPGANTEAFFGQGTRLTVV.

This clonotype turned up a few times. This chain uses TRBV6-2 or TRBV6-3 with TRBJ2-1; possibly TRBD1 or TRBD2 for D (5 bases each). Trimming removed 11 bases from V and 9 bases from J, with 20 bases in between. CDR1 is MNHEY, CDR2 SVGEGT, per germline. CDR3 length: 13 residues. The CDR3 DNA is TGTGCCGGGTCCCGGGACCCTCGGGGTGAGCAGTTCTTC. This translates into CAGSRDPRGEQFF.

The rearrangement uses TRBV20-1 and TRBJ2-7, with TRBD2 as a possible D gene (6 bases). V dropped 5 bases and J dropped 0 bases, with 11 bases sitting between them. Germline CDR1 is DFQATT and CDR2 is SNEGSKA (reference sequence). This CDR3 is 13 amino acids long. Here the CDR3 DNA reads TGCAGTGCTTGGGGGGAGAGCTCCTACGAGCAGTACTTC. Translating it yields CSAWGESSYEQYF.

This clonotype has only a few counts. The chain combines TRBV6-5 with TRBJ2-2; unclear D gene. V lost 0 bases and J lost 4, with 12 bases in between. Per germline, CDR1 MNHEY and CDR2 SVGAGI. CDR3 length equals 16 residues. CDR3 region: CASSYSRWVGTGELFF. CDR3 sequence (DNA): TGTGCCAGCAGTTACTCGCGGTGGGTCGGCACCGGGGAGCTGTTTTTT.

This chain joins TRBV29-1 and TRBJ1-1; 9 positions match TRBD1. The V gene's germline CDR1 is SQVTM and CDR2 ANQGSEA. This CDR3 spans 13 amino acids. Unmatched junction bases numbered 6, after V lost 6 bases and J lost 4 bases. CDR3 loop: CSVRTGAITEAFF. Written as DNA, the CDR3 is TGCAGCGTGAGGACAGGGGCGATCACTGAAGCTTTCTTT.

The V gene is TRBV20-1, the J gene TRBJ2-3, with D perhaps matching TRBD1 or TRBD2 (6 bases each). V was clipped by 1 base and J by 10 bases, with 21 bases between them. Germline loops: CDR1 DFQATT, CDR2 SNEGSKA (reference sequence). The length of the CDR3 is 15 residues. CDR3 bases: TGCAGTGCTAGAGGAGCCGGCAGGGGCCCGGGGGCGCAGTATTTT. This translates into CSARGAGRGPGAQYF.

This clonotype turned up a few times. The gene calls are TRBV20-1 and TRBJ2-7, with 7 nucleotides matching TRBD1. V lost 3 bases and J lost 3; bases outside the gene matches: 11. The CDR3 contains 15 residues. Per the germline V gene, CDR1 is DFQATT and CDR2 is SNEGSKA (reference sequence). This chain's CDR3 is CSASASGTECYEQYF. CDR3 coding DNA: TGCAGTGCTAGTGCTTCCGGGACAGAATGCTACGAGCAGTACTTC.

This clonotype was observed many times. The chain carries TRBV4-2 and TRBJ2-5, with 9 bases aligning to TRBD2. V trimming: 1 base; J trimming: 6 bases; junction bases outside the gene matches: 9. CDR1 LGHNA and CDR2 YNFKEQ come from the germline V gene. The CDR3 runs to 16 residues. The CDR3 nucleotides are TGTGCCAGCAGCCAAGTGGCGGGGGGGCCTTACCAGACCCAGTACTTC. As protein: CASSQVAGGPYQTQYF.

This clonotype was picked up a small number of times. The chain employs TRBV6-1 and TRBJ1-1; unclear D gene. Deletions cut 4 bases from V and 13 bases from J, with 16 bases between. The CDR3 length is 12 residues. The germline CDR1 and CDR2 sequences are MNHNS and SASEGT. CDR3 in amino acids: CASSGSTGLGFF. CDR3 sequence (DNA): TGTGCCAGCAGTGGATCTACCGGCTTGGGTTTCTTT.

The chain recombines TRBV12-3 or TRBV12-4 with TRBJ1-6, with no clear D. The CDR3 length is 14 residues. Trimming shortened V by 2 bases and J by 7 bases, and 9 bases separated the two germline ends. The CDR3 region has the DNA TGTGCCAGCAGTTTAAACTGGAGGAATTCACCCCTCCACTTT. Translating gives CASSLNWRNSPLHF.

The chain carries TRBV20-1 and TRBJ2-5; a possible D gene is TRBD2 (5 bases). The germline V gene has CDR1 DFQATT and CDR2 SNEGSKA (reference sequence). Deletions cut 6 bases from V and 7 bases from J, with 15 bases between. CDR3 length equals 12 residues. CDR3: CSARRSLGTQYF. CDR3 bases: TGCAGTGCCCGGAGGAGCCTGGGGACCCAGTACTTC.

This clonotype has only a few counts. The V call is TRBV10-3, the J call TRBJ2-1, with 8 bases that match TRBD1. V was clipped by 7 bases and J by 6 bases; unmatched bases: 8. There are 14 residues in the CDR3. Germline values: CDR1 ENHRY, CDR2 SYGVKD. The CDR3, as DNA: TGTGCCATCAAACTGGACAGGGACAGCAATGAGCAGTTCTTC. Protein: CAIKLDRDSNEQFF.

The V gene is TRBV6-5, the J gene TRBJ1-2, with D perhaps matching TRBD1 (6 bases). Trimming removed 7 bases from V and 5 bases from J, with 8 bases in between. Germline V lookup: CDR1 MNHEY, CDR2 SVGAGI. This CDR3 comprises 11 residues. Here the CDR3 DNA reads TGTGCCAGCACCCAGGGGTATGGCTACACCTTC. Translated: CASTQGYGYTF.

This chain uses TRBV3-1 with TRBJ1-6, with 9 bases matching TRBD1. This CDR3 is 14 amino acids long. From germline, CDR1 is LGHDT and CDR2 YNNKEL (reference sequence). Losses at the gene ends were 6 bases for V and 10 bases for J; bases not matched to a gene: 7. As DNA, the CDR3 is TGTGCCAGCAGTCCCGGGACAGGGACCTCACCCCTCCACTTT. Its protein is CASSPGTGTSPLHF.

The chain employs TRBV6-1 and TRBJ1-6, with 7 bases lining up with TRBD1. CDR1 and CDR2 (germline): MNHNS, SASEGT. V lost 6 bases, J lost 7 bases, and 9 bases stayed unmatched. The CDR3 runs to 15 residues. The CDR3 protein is CASSLRRGQNSPLHF. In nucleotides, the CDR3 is TGTGCCAGCAGCCTCCGGAGGGGGCAGAATTCACCCCTCCACTTT.

The CDR3 is CSAPQGPGRELFF. CDR3 DNA: TGCAGTGCTCCACAGGGACCCGGCCGGGAGCTGTTTTTT. The chain combines TRBV20-1 with TRBJ2-2, with D perhaps matching TRBD1 (6 bases). The CDR3 totals 13 residues. The germline V and J ends were trimmed by 5 bases and 9 bases, with 16 bases remaining between them. Germline assignment: CDR1 DFQATT and CDR2 SNEGSKA (reference sequence).

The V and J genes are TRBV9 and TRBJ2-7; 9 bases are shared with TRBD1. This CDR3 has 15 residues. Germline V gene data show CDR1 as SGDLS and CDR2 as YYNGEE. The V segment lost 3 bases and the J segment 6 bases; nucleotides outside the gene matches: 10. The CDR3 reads CASSADGTGWGEQYF. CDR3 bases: TGTGCCAGCAGCGCTGACGGGACAGGGTGGGGCGAGCAGTACTTC. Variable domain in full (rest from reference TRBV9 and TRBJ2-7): DSGVTQTPKHLITATGQRVTLRCSPRSGDLSVYWYQQSLDQGLQFLIQYYNGEERAKGNILERFSAQQFPDLHSELNLSSLELGDSALYFCASSADGTGWGEQYFGPGTRLTVT.

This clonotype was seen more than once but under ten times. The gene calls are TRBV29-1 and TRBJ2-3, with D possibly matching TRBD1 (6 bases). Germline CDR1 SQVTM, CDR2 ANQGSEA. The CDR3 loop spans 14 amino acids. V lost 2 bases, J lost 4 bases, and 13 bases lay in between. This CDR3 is CSVENRENPDTQYF. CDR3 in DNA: TGCAGCGTTGAAAACAGGGAGAATCCAGATACGCAGTATTTT.